The 27 T cell receptor beta chains below all came from one sample that was sequenced in a study of technical replicates of blood from several donors. Only in-frame clones appear in the TCRdb table, and some are missing; sequencing was by immunoSEQ multiplex PCR. Of 55,000 to 65,000 clones in the sample, roughly 95% were seen once. The source material was PBMCs. These receptors were collected from a human donor in good health. Some clones in this sample may be carry-over from other donors' samples.

The rearrangement links TRBV5-1 to TRBJ2-1; D is uncertain. CDR3 length: 12 amino acids. The germline V and J ends were trimmed by 3 bases and 7 bases, with 8 bases remaining between them. The germline V gene encodes CDR1 SGHRS and CDR2 YFSETQ. The CDR3 coding sequence is TGCGCCAGCAGCTCATACTTAAATGAGCAGTTCTTC. This encodes CASSSYLNEQFF.

This chain links TRBV7-6 with TRBJ1-1, with D possibly being TRBD1 (5 bases). The germline gives CDR1 SGHVS, CDR2 FNYEAQ. The V gene lost 8 bases and the J gene lost 4 bases, with 17 bases spanning the gap. CDR3 length: 14 residues. The chain's CDR3 is CASSTYRFGTEAFF. Written as DNA, the CDR3 is TGTGCCAGCTCAACCTACAGGTTTGGCACTGAAGCTTTCTTT.

The CDR3 DNA reads as TGTGCCAGTGGAGGGGACGCAGGCCTCTATGGCTACACCTTC. Amino acids: CASGGDAGLYGYTF. The chain uses TRBV19 and TRBJ1-2; possible D gene TRBD1, 5 bases. There are 14 residues in the CDR3. Germline V lookup: CDR1 LNHDA, CDR2 SQIVND (reference sequence). The ends were cut back, 8 bases at V and 4 bases at J, with 17 bases in the middle.

In nucleotides, the CDR3 is TGTGCCAGCAGCTTTAGTTACCTAAGTGAGCAGTTCTTC. This codes for CASSFSYLSEQFF. The genes are TRBV7-9 and TRBJ2-1; D ambiguous. Trimming cost V 3 bases and J 9 bases, with 12 bases left between them. CDR3 size: 13 residues. In germline, CDR1 is SEHNR, CDR2 FQNEAQ (reference sequence).

V and J are TRBV4-3 and TRBJ1-2, with 7 bases aligning to TRBD1. Losses at the gene ends were 5 bases for V and 0 bases for J; bases not matched to a gene: 6. The CDR3 spans 15 residues. Germline CDR1 is LGHNA and CDR2 is YSLEER. CDR3 coding DNA: TGCGCCAGCAGCATTAACAGGGGAGCTAACTATGGCTACACCTTC. Its protein is CASSINRGANYGYTF.

The rearrangement uses TRBV27 and TRBJ2-1; D perhaps matches TRBD1 (5 bases). The V end was cut by 3 bases, the J end by 6 bases, with 18 bases between. Germline CDR1 is MNHEY and CDR2 is SMNVEV (reference sequence). The CDR3 covers 16 residues. CDR3 protein: CASSFHPTQGSNEQFF. CDR3 bases: TGTGCCAGCAGTTTTCACCCCACCCAGGGAAGCAATGAGCAGTTCTTC.

The chain links TRBV7-9 to TRBJ2-1; 11 bases fit TRBD2. The CDR3 spans 17 residues. Germline V gene lookup returns CDR1 SEHNR and CDR2 FQNEAQ (reference sequence). The ends lost 6 bases at V and 8 bases at J; junction bases unmatched: 15. The CDR3 bases are TGTGCCAGCAGTTTAACTAGCGGGGGACGTGGGGGCGATGAGCAGTTCTTC. Translation gives CASSLTSGGRGGDEQFF.

The chain combines TRBV30 with TRBJ2-7, with TRBD1 matching over 10 bases. The ends lost 4 bases at V and 3 bases at J; junction bases unmatched: 6. The CDR3 runs 14 residues. In germline, CDR1 is GTSNPN, CDR2 SVGIG (reference sequence). Here the CDR3 reads CAWTRGTGVYEQYF. The CDR3 DNA follows: TGTGCCTGGACGCGGGGGACAGGGGTCTACGAGCAGTACTTC.

The V call is TRBV4-3, the J call TRBJ2-1, with 9 bases aligning to TRBD1. Germline loops: CDR1 LGHNA, CDR2 YSLEER. The CDR3 contains 15 residues. The V and J ends lost 7 bases and 7 bases, in that order; junction bases with no gene match: 11. DNA for the CDR3: TGCGCCAGCAATACAGGGGGCCCCTGGGGAAATGAGCAGTTCTTC. Protein product: CASNTGGPWGNEQFF.

The chain is built from TRBV5-6 and TRBJ1-5; 7 nucleotides match TRBD1. Germline CDR1 SGHDT, CDR2 YYEEEE. CDR3 length: 18 amino acids. Trimming took 2 bases from V and 0 from J; bases not matched to a gene: 11. CDR3 protein: CASSFPGQWTISNQPQHF. In DNA, the CDR3 is TGTGCCAGCAGCTTTCCGGGACAGTGGACAATTAGCAATCAGCCCCAGCATTTT.

The chain combines TRBV28 with TRBJ1-1, with 8 bases lining up with TRBD1. Germline lookup yields CDR1 MDHEN and CDR2 SYDVKM. The CDR3 is 16 amino acids. The CDR3 nucleotides are TGTGCAGCGGCCGGGCAGGGGGCCCTTTTAAACACTGAAGCTTTCTTT. The encoded protein is CAAAGQGALLNTEAFF.

This sequence joins TRBV30 and TRBJ1-2; D unclear. Germline CDR1 is GTSNPN and CDR2 is SVGIG (reference sequence). The CDR3 contains 14 residues. V dropped 2 bases and J dropped 8 bases, with 18 bases sitting between them. The CDR3 nucleotides read TGTGCCTGGAGTTCAACTCTCGCGGGCGCGGGCTACACCTTC. Its translation is CAWSSTLAGAGYTF.

The chain combines TRBV6-5 with TRBJ2-2, with a weak D call TRBD1 (5 bases). Trimming stripped 3 bases from V and 1 base from J, with 12 bases between. The germline CDR1 and CDR2 sequences are MNHEY and SVGAGI. This CDR3 is 16 amino acids long. CDR3 in DNA: TGTGCCAGCAGTTATATTGGCCAGGGGAACACCGGGGAGCTGTTTTTT. Translated, it gives CASSYIGQGNTGELFF.

V usage is TRBV2 and J usage is TRBJ1-5; no clear D gene. CDR1 and CDR2 from the germline V gene are SNHLY and FYNNEI. Trimming stripped 4 bases from V and 0 bases from J, with 7 bases between. The CDR3 has 14 residues. CDR3 loop: CASSAGLSNQPQHF. CDR3 bases: TGTGCCAGCAGTGCTGGGCTTAGCAATCAGCCCCAGCATTTT.

This clone has just one count. This rearrangement joins TRBV2 to TRBJ1-1; D unresolved. The CDR3 totals 15 residues. V dropped 6 bases and J dropped 1 base, with 15 bases sitting between them. Looked up from germline, CDR1 is SNHLY and CDR2 is FYNNEI. The CDR3: CASRREDGANTEAFF. The DNA of the CDR3 is TGTGCCAGCAGGCGGGAGGACGGAGCGAACACTGAAGCTTTCTTT.

The chain links TRBV30 to TRBJ1-2; D gene unclear. The CDR3 covers 13 residues. The V and J ends lost 2 bases and 4 bases respectively, with 11 bases between them. Looked up from germline, CDR1 is GTSNPN and CDR2 is SVGIG (reference sequence). CDR3 residues: CAWSSGFFYGYTF. The CDR3, as DNA: TGTGCCTGGAGTAGCGGATTCTTCTATGGCTACACCTTC.

In this sample, this clone turned up once. The junction departs from the called germline gene at one end, perhaps through a read error. The V call is TRBV2, the J call TRBJ1-4, with TRBD1 identical over 7 bases. Germline loops: CDR1 SNHLY, CDR2 FYNNEI. The length of the CDR3 is 15 residues. The CDR3 DNA reads as TGTGCCAGCAGGGAAGACAGGGTGACTAATGAAAAACTGTTTTTT. The encoded protein is CASREDRVTNEKLFF.

The chain is built from TRBV4-3 and TRBJ1-1; D is perhaps TRBD1 (6 bases). Germline V lookup: CDR1 LGHNA, CDR2 YSLEER. The CDR3 has 15 amino acids. Trimming left V 1 base short and J 3 bases short, with 12 bases between. The CDR3 DNA reads as TGCGCCAGCAGCCAAGTGCGGGGGGCGTACACTGAAGCTTTCTTT. It translates to CASSQVRGAYTEAFF.

This clone showed up just once. DNA for the CDR3: TGTGCCAGCAGTGAATGGCGGCCCGAGCAGTACTTC. Protein: CASSEWRPEQYF. The gene calls are TRBV6-1 and TRBJ2-7; the D is unclear. From germline, CDR1 is MNHNS and CDR2 SASEGT. The CDR3 runs to 12 residues. V was pared by 2 bases and J by 6 bases, with 8 bases between.

The genes are TRBV5-1 and TRBJ1-1; no clear D. CDR1 SGHRS and CDR2 YFSETQ come from the germline V gene. V lost 0 bases to trimming and J lost 0 bases, with 9 bases between them. CDR3 size: 15 residues. CDR3 DNA: TGCGCCAGCAGCTTGGTTGGGAGAATGAACACTGAAGCTTTCTTT. This codes for CASSLVGRMNTEAFF. Full variable domain (remainder filled in from reference TRBV5-1 and TRBJ1-1): KAGVTQTPRYLIKTRGQQVTLSCSPISGHRSVSWYQQTPGQGLQFLFEYFSETQRNKGNFPGRFSGRQFSNSRSEMNVSTLELGDSALYLCASSLVGRMNTEAFFGQGTRLTVV.

The gene calls are TRBV30 and TRBJ1-2; D possibly corresponds to TRBD1 (6 bases). The V and J ends lost 3 bases and 2 bases respectively, with 10 bases between them. Germline values: CDR1 GTSNPN, CDR2 SVGIG (reference sequence). The CDR3 has 13 amino acids. The CDR3 region is CAWSPQGNYGYTF. Written as DNA, the CDR3 is TGTGCCTGGAGCCCGCAGGGGAACTATGGCTACACCTTC.

The CDR3 DNA follows: TGTGCCAGCAGCTTTAGACAGAAAACCTACGAGCAGTACTTC. Encoded protein: CASSFRQKTYEQYF. The rearrangement joins TRBV13 to TRBJ2-7, with a weak D call TRBD1 (5 bases). This CDR3 comprises 14 residues. V lost 3 bases, J lost 2 bases, and 11 bases lay in between. CDR1 PRHDT and CDR2 FYEKMQ come from the germline V gene (reference sequence).

The V call is TRBV7-9, the J call TRBJ1-6, with a tentative D call TRBD1 (6 bases). The CDR3 length is 13 residues. Deletions cut 5 bases from V and 5 bases from J, with 7 bases between. The germline CDR1 and CDR2 sequences are SEHNR and FQNEAQ (reference sequence). CDR3 bases: TGTGCCAGCAGCCGACAGGATAATTCACCCCTCCACTTT. Amino acids: CASSRQDNSPLHF.

In DNA, the CDR3 is TGTGCCAGCAGTGCTCCGGGACTAGCGGGAGGTCCAACCACCGGGGAGCTGTTTTTT. Protein: CASSAPGLAGGPTTGELFF. The genes are TRBV6-1 and TRBJ2-2, with 15 positions matching TRBD2. Germline lookup yields CDR1 MNHNS and CDR2 SASEGT. V was clipped by 4 bases and J by 4 bases; unmatched bases: 10. The CDR3 is made up of 19 amino acids.

CDR3: CASSSDSPGEQYF. The DNA of the CDR3 is TGTGCCAGTAGTTCCGACAGCCCTGGCGAGCAGTACTTC. This sequence joins TRBV19 and TRBJ2-7; perhaps TRBD1 as D (5 bases). The CDR3 has 13 amino acids. CDR1 and CDR2 (germline): LNHDA, SQIVND (reference sequence). V shed 5 bases and J shed 6 bases, with 14 bases lying between them. Supplemented by reference TRBV19 and TRBJ2-7, the full variable domain reads DGGITQSPKYLFRKEGQNVTLSCEQNLNHDAMYWYRQDPGQGLRLIYYSQIVNDFQKGDIAEGYSVSREKKESFPLTVTSAQKNPTAFYLCASSSDSPGEQYFGPGTRLTVT.

The V call is TRBV4-1, the J call TRBJ1-6; 8 positions match TRBD1. The V segment lost 4 bases and the J segment 4 bases; nucleotides outside the gene matches: 3. This CDR3 has 15 residues. From germline, CDR1 is MGHRA and CDR2 YSYEKL. This CDR3 reads CASSLTGAYNSPLHF. Here the CDR3 DNA reads TGCGCCAGCAGCCTGACAGGGGCGTATAATTCACCCCTCCACTTT.

The CDR3 reads CASSYSEQQETQYF. As DNA, the CDR3 is TGTGCCAGCAGTTACTCGGAGCAGCAAGAGACCCAGTACTTC. The V gene is TRBV6-5, the J gene TRBJ2-5; D uncertain. The CDR3 totals 14 residues. V was pared by 0 bases and J by 2 bases, with 7 bases between. Germline CDR1 is MNHEY and CDR2 is SVGAGI.